This TCR beta chain was recorded in a study of CD8 T cells in ankylosing spondylitis. This clonotype was found a few times. What it binds is unknown. Broader study findings: Disease-linked clones bore a CD8+ phenotype and were relatively rare in peripheral blood. Made up of 7 to 9 highly homologous variants, a TCR beta motif appeared characteristic of ankylosing spondylitis blood.

One entry per CDR3 protein results from TCRdb running MiXCR on the 5' RACE reads. This sample has 650,000 to 800,000 distinct CDR3 sequences, with 15% to 20% found just once. The CDR3 contains 17 residues. The germline V gene encodes CDR1 SGDLS and CDR2 YYNGEE. The J segment lost 2 bases and the V segment lost 6 bases, leaving 11 bases of the junction unmatched. The sequence came from a male donor with ankylosing spondylitis. The rearrangement links TRBV9 to TRBJ2-6; 7 bases are shared with TRBD2. Material: blood, either unsorted or a sorted T cell fraction (not recorded which). CDR3 DNA sequence: TGTGCCAGCACTCGTAGTCCAGGGAGGGCTGGGGCCAACGTCCTGACTTTC. It specifies CASTRSPGRAGANVLTF.